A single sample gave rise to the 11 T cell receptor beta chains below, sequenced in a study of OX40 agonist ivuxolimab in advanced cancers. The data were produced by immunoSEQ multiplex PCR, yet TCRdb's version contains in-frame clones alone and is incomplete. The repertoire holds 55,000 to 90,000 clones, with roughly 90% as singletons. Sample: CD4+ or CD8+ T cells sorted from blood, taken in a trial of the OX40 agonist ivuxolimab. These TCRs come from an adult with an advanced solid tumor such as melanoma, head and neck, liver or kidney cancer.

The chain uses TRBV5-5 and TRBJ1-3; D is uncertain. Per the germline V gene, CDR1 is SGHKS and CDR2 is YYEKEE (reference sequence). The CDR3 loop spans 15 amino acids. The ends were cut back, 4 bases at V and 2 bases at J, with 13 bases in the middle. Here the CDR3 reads CASSLLPEPGNTIYF. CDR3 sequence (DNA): TGTGCCAGCAGCCTACTCCCAGAGCCTGGAAACACCATATATTTT.

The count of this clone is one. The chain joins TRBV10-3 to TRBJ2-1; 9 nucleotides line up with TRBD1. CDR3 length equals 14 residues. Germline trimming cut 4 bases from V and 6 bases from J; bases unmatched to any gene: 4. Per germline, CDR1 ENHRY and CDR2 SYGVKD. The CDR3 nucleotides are TGTGCCATCAGTGGGACAGGGGCGGTCAATGAGCAGTTCTTC. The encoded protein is CAISGTGAVNEQFF.

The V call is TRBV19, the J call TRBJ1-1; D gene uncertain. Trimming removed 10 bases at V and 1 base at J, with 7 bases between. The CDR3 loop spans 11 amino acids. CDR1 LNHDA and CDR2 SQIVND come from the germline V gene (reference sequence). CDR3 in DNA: TGTGCCATTCAGAGGAACACTGAAGCTTTCTTT. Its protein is CAIQRNTEAFF.

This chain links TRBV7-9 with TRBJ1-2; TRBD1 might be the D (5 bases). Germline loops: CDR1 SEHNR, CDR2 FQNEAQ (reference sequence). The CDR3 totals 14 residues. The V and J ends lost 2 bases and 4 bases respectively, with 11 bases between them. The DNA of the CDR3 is TGTGCCAGCAGCTTAAATGACAGAAGCTATGGCTACACCTTC. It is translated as CASSLNDRSYGYTF.

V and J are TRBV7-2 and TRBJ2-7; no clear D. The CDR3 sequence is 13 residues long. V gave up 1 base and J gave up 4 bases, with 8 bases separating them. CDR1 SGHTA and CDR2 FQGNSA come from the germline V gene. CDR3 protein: CASSLGYPYEQYF. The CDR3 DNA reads TGTGCCAGCAGCTTAGGATACCCGTACGAGCAGTACTTC.

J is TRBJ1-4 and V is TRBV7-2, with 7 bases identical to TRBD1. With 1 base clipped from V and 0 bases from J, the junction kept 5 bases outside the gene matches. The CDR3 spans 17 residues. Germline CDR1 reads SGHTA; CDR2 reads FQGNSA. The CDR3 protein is CASSLGGQLATNEKLFF. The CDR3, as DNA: TGTGCCAGCAGCTTAGGGGGACAGCTTGCAACTAATGAAAAACTGTTTTTT.

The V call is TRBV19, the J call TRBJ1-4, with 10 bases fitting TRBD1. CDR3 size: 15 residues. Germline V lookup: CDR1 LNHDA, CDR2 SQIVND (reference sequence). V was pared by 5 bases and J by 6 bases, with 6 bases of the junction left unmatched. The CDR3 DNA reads TGTGCCAGTAGTTCACCCGGGACAGGGGATGAAAAACTGTTTTTT. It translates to CASSSPGTGDEKLFF.

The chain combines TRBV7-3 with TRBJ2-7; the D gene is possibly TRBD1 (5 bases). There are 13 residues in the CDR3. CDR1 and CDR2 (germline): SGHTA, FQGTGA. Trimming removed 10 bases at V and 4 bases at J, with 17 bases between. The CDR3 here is CANWQGCFYEQYF. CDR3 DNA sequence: TGTGCCAACTGGCAGGGTTGTTTTTACGAGCAGTACTTC.

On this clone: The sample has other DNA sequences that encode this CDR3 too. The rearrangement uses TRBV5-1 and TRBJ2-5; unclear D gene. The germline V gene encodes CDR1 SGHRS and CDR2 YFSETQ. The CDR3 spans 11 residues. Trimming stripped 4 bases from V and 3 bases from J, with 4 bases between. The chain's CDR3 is CASSLEETQYF. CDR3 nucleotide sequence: TGCGCCAGCAGCCTAGAAGAGACCCAGTACTTC.

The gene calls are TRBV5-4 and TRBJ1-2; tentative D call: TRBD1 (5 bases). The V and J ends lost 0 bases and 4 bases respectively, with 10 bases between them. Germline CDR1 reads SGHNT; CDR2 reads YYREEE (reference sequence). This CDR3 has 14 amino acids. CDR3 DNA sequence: TGTGCCAGCAGCTTGGCCGGGGGTGGCTATGGCTACACCTTC. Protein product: CASSLAGGGYGYTF. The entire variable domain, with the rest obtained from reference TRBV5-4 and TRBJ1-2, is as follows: ETGVTQSPTHLIKTRGQQVTLRCSSQSGHNTVSWYQQALGQGPQFIFQYYREEENGRGNFPPRFSGLQFPNYSSELNVNALELDDSALYLCASSLAGGGYGYTFGSGTRLTVV.

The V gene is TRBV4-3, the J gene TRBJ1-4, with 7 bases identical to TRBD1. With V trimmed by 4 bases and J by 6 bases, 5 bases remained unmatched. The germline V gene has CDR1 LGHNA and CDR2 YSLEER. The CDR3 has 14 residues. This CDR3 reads CASSLGTDYEKLFF. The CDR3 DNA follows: TGCGCCAGCAGCCTCGGGACAGATTATGAAAAACTGTTTTTT.